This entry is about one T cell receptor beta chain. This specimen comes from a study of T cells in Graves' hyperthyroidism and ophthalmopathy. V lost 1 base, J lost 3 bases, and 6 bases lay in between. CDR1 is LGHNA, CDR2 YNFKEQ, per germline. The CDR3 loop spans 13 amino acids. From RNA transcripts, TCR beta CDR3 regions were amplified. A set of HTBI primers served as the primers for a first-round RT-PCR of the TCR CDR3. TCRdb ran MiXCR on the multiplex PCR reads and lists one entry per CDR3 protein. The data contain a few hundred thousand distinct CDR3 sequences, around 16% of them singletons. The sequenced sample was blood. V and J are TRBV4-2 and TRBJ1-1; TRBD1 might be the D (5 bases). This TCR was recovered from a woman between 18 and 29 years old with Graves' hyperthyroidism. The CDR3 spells CASSQVGDTEAFF. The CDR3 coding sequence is TGTGCCAGCAGCCAAGTAGGGGACACTGAAGCTTTCTTT.